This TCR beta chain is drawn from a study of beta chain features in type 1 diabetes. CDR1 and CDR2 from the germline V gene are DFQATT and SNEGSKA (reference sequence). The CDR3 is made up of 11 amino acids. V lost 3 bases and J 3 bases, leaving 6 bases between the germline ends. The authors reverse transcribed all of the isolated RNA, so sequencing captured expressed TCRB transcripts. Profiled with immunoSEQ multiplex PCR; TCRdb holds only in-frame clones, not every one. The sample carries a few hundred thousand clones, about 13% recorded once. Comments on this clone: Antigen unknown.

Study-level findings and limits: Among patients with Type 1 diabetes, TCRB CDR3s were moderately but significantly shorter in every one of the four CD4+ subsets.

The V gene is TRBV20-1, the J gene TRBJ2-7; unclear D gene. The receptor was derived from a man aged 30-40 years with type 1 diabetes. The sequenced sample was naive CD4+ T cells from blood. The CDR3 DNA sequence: TGCAGTGCTAGGGGCCTCTACGAGCAGTACTTC. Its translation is CSARGLYEQYF.